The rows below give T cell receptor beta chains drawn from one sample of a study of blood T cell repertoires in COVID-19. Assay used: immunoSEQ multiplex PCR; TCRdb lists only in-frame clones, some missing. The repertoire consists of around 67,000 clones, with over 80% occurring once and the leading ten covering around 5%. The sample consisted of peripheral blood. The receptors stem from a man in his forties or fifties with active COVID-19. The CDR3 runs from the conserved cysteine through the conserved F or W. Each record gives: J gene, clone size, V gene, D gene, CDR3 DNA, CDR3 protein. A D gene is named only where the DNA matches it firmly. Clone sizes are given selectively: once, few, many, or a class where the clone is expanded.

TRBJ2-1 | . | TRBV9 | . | TGTGCCAGCAGCCCCCGGATAAGTGAGGTCTCCTACAATGAGCAGTTCTTC | CASSPRISEVSYNEQFF
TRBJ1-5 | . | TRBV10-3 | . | TGTGCCATCACCAACGGGGGGAGTCAGCCCCAGCATTTT | CAITNGGSQPQHF
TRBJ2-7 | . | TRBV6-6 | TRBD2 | TGTGCCAGCAGGCTAGCGGGAGATTTCTACGAGCAGTACTTC | CASRLAGDFYEQYF
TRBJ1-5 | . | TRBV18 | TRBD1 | TGTGCCAGCTCACCCGCACAGGGGTCACGGAATCAGCCCCAGCATTTT | CASSPAQGSRNQPQHF
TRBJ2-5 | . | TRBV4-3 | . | TGCGCCAGCAGCCTCGGGACTGCCCAAGAGACCCAGTACTTC | CASSLGTAQETQYF
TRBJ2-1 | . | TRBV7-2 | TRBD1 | TGTGCCAGCAGCCCAGGCCGGAAACGACAGGGGTTGAGAGATGAGCAGTTCTTC | CASSPGRKRQGLRDEQFF
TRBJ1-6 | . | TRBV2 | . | TGTGCCAGCGGGATGTCTGACGGGGATAATTCACCCCTCCACTTT | CASGMSDGDNSPLHF
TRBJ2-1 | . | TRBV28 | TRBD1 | TGTGCCAGCAGTCCGGACAGGGAGCAGTTCTTC | CASSPDREQFF
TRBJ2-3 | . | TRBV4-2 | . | TGTGCCAGCAGCCAAGATGGAAGCGATATGACAGATACGCAGTATTTT | CASSQDGSDMTDTQYF
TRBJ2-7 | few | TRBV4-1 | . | TGCGCCAGCAGCCCTGCCGCCTGGGACAACCTCGAGCAGTACTTC | CASSPAAWDNLEQYF
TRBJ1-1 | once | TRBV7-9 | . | TGTGCCAGCAGCTTGGTAGTGGGGGGCACTGAAGCTTTCTTT | CASSLVVGGTEAFF
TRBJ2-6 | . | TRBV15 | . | TGTGCCACCAGCCCCAGGGCTCTTGGGGCCAACGTCCTGACTTTC | CATSPRALGANVLTF
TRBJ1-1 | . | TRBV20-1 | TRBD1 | TGCAGTGCTAGTGCAACAGGGGGGCTCACTGAAGCTTTCTTT | CSASATGGLTEAFF